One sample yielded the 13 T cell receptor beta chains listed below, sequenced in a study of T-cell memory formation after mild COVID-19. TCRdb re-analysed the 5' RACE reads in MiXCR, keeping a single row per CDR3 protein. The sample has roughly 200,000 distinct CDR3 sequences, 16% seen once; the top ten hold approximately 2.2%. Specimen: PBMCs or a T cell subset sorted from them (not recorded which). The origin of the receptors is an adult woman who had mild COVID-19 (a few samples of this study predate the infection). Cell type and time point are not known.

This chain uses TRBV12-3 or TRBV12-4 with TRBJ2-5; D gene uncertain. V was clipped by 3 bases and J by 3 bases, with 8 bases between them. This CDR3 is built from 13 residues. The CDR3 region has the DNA TGTGCCAGCAGTTTCGCTCTGGAAGAGACCCAGTACTTC. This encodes CASSFALEETQYF.

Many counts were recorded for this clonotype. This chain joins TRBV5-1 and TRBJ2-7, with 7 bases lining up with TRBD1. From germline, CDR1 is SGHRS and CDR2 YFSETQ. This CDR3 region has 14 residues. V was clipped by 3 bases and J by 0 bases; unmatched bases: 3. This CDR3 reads CASSYDRASYEQYF. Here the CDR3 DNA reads TGCGCCAGCAGCTACGACAGGGCCTCCTACGAGCAGTACTTC.

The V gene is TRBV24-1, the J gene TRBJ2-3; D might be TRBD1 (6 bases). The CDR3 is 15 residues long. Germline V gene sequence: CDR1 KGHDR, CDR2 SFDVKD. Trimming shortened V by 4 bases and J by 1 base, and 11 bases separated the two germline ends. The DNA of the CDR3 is TGTGCCACCAGTGACTCGACAGGCCGCACAGATACGCAGTATTTT. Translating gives CATSDSTGRTDTQYF.

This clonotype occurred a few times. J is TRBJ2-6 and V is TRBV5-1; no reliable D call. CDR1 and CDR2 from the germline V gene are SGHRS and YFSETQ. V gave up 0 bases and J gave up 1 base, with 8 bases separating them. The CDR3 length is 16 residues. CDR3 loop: CASSLGSLSGANVLTF. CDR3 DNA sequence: TGCGCCAGCAGCTTGGGTAGTTTATCTGGGGCCAACGTCCTGACTTTC.

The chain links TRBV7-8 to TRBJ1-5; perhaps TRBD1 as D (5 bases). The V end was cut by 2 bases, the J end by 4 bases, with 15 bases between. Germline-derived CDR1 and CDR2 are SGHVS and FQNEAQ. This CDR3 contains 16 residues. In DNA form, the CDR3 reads TGTGCCAGCAGCTTATATTCGACAGCACCTAATCAGCCCCAGCATTTT. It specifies CASSLYSTAPNQPQHF.

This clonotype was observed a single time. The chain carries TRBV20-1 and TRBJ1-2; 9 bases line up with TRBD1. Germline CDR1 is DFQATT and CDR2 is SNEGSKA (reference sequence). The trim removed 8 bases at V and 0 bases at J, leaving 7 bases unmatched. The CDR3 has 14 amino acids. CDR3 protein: CSPRTGATNYGYTF. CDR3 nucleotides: TGCAGTCCGAGGACAGGGGCGACTAACTATGGCTACACCTTC.

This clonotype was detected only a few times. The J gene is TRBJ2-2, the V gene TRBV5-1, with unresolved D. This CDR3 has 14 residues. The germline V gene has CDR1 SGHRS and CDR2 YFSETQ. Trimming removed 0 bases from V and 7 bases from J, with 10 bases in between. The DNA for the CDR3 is TGCGCCAGCAGCTTGGCCGGACCGGACGGGGAGCTGTTTTTT. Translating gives CASSLAGPDGELFF.

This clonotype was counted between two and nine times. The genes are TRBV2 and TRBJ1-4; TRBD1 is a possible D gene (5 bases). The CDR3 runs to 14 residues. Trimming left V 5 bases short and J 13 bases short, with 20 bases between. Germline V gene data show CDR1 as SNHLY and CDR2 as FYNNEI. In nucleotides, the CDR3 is TGTGCCAGCAGTCCGCCGGGACCGCGGGTAGTACTGTTTTTT. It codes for CASSPPGPRVVLFF.

The CDR3 DNA reads as TGCAGTGCCCTACTAGCGGGAGGGCTCAGTCACGGCGAGCAGTACTTC. Protein: CSALLAGGLSHGEQYF. The chain joins TRBV20-1 to TRBJ2-7; 13 bases align to TRBD2. The CDR3 length is 16 residues. The V and J ends lost 6 bases and 6 bases, in that order; junction bases with no gene match: 14. From germline, CDR1 is DFQATT and CDR2 SNEGSKA (reference sequence).

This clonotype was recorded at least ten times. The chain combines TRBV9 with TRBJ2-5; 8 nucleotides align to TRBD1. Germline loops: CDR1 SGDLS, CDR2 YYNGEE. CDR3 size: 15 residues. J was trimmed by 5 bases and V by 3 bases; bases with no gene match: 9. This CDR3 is CASSEEQGGGETQYF. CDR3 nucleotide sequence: TGTGCCAGCAGCGAGGAACAGGGGGGAGGTGAGACCCAGTACTTC.

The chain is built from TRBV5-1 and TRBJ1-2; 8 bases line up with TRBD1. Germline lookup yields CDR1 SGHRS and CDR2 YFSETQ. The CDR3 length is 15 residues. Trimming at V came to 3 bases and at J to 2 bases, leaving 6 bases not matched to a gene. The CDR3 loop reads CASSSLQGVNYGYTF. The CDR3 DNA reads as TGCGCCAGCAGCTCATTACAGGGGGTGAACTATGGCTACACCTTC.

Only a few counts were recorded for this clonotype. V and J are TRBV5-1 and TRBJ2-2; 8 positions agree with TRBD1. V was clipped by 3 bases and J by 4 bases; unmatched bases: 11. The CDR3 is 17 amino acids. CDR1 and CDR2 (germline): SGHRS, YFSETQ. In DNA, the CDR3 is TGCGCCAGCAGCTCAACCGCGGCAGGGGGCCTCACCGGGGAGCTGTTTTTT. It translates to CASSSTAAGGLTGELFF.

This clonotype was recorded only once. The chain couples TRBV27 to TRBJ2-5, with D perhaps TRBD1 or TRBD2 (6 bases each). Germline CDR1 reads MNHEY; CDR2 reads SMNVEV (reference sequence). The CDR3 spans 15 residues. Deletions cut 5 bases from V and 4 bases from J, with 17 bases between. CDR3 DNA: TGTGCCAGCAGTCCCCGAGGGGGGTACTTAGAGACCCAGTACTTC. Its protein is CASSPRGGYLETQYF.